This is a list of T cell receptor beta chains from one sample in a study of blood T cells in healthy people across ages. TCRdb processed the 5' RACE reads anew with MiXCR; each CDR3 protein has one entry. The sample yields 800,000 to 950,000 distinct CDR3 sequences, around 36% seen once. The sequencing input was blood. These receptors came from a man younger than 35 in good health. Both conserved end residues are part of each CDR3. Fields, in order: J gene, clone size, V gene, CDR3 length, D gene, CDR3 DNA, CDR3 protein. A D gene is named only where the DNA matches it firmly. Some rows mark clone size as missing; the rest say once, few, many or name a class of expanded clone.

>TRBJ1-1|-|TRBV9|14|-
TGTGCCAGCAGCGGGACCGCGCTGAACACTGAAGCTTTCTTT
CASSGTALNTEAFF
>TRBJ1-4|-|TRBV9|14|TRBD1
TGTGCCAGCAGCCCGCGGACAGGGGTTGAAAAACTGTTTTTT
CASSPRTGVEKLFF
>TRBJ2-3|few|TRBV6-1|18|TRBD2
TGTGCCAGCAGCCCCCGCGGGGGGAGGAGAATAAGCACAGATACGCAGTATTTT
CASSPRGGRRISTDTQYF
>TRBJ2-1|-|TRBV5-1|14|-
TGCGCCAGCAGCTTAGATAGACCACCGAATGAGCAGTTCTTC
CASSLDRPPNEQFF
>TRBJ1-4|few|TRBV20-1|14|TRBD1
TGCAGTGCCCGGGACAGGGGTTGGGGTGAAAAACTGTTTTTT
CSARDRGWGEKLFF
>TRBJ2-3|-|TRBV7-8|16|TRBD2
TGTGCCAGCAGCTTAGCCTCTAGCGGTAGCACAGATACGCAGTATTTT
CASSLASSGSTDTQYF
>TRBJ1-5|few|TRBV6-6|17|-
TGTGCCAGCAGTTACTCGACCAGGGGACTAGACAATCAGCCCCAGCATTTT
CASSYSTRGLDNQPQHF
>TRBJ2-3|-|TRBV14|15|-
TGTGTCAGCAGCCTCCGGCTCCAAGGGACAGATACGCAGTATTTT
CVSSLRLQGTDTQYF
>TRBJ1-3|-|TRBV6-2/TRBV6-3|15|-
TGTGCCAGCACAAAACGACAGTCCTCTGGAAACACCATATATTTT
CASTKRQSSGNTIYF
>TRBJ2-5|-|TRBV3-1|16|-
TGTGCCAGCAGCCCCTCAGGGGACGGCCTATACAATGAGCAGTACTTC
CASSPSGDGLYNEQYF
>TRBJ1-2|-|TRBV9|15|TRBD1
TGTGCCAGCAGCCCCTGGGACAGCCGAACGGGTGGCTACACCTTC
CASSPWDSRTGGYTF
>TRBJ2-1|-|TRBV20-1|14|TRBD1
TGCAGTACTCAGGACAGGGCCTCGGGGAATGAGCAGTTCTTC
CSTQDRASGNEQFF
>TRBJ2-5|few|TRBV20-1|17|TRBD2
TGCAGTGCTAGAGGGAGGGAGCGGGGGGGTAGGAAAGAGACCCAGTACTTC
CSARGRERGGRKETQYF
>TRBJ2-2|-|TRBV11-2|16|-
TGTGCCAGCAGCAAATCCAGGGGTTTGGACATCGGGGAGCTGTTTTTT
CASSKSRGLDIGELFF
>TRBJ2-4|-|TRBV20-1|15|-
TGCAGTGCCCATACCGGAGCCGATTGGGAAAACATTCAGTACTTC
CSAHTGADWENIQYF
>TRBJ1-2|-|TRBV4-1|16|-
TGCGCCAGCAGCCAGGCTTCTAGACGGGAAAACTATGGCTACACCTTC
CASSQASRRENYGYTF
>TRBJ2-1|-|TRBV4-3|15|TRBD1
TGCGCCAGCAGCCAAGAAATCAGGACAGGGCGGGAGCAGTTCTTC
CASSQEIRTGREQFF
>TRBJ2-7|few|TRBV12-3/TRBV12-4|13|-
TGTGCCAGCAGTACCTCCGGGCGATACGAGCAGTACTTC
CASSTSGRYEQYF
>TRBJ2-2|-|TRBV15|14|-
TGTGCCACCAGCAGACCGGGGAGCACCGGGGAGCTGTTTTTT
CATSRPGSTGELFF
>TRBJ1-5|-|TRBV12-3/TRBV12-4|16|-
TGTGCCAGCAGCAAAGGAACAGGGCTAAGCAATCAGCCCCAGCATTTT
CASSKGTGLSNQPQHF
>TRBJ2-7|-|TRBV29-1|13|TRBD1
TGCAGCGCCCTCAGGGGGAGACCCTACGAGCAGTACTTC
CSALRGRPYEQYF
>TRBJ1-4|-|TRBV5-1|14|-
TGCGCCAGCAGTCCAGACAGGTTGGGGGAAAAACTGTTTTTT
CASSPDRLGEKLFF